There are a few counts of the clone carrying this T cell receptor beta chain. No antigen is known for it. Trimming left V 6 bases short and J 3 bases short, with 17 bases between. From germline, CDR1 is MNHEY and CDR2 SVGEGT. CDR3 length equals 15 residues. The record originates from a study of T cell repertoires in cytomegalovirus infection. In the study overall: Researchers turned to recently identified HLA-C-restricted CMV epitopes as well as well-studied HLA-B-restricted ones. Evidence of both CMV infection and a matching HLA type came from public TCR beta signatures. The study's findings and limits: Carriage of CMV together with the relevant HLA was identifiable through cumulative public TCR beta family frequency. CMV-specific TCR beta clonotypes restricted by HLA-C were the ones dominating the ex vivo response.

TCRdb processed the reads anew with MiXCR; each CDR3 protein has one entry. The sample has roughly 500,000 distinct CDR3 sequences, 30% to 40% seen once. The receptor was derived from a human donor in good health (CMV status not recorded). Some clones in this sample may be carry-over from other donors' samples. The material sequenced was cultured PBMCs, taken from culture after CMV antigen stimulation. The chain carries TRBV6-2 or TRBV6-3 and TRBJ1-2; D possibly corresponds to TRBD1 (6 bases). The CDR3 bases are TGTGCCAGCAGCCAGGGGCGGCAGCTCTACTATGGCTACACCTTC. Translated, it gives CASSQGRQLYYGYTF.